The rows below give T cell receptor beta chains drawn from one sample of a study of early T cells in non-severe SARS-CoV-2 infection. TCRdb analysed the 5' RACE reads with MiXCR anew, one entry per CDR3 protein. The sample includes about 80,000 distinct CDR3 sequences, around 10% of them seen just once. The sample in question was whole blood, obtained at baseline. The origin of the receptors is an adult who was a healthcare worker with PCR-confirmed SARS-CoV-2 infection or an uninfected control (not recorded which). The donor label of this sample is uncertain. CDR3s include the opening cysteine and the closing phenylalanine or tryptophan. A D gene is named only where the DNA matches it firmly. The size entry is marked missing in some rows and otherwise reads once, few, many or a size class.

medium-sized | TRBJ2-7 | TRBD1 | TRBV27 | CASSTDRDRGYEQYF | TGTGCCAGCAGTACCGATCGGGACAGGGGCTACGAGCAGTACTTC
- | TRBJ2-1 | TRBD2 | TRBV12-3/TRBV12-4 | CASSSFFGGRARNEQFF | TGTGCCAGCAGTTCTTTCTTTGGCGGGAGAGCCCGCAATGAGCAGTTCTTC
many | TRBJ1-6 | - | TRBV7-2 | CASSFKQGNSPLHF | TGTGCCAGCAGCTTTAAACAGGGCAATTCACCCCTCCACTTT
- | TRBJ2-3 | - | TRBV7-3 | CASSLKGASSRPDTQYF | TGTGCCAGCAGCTTAAAAGGAGCTAGCTCCCGGCCAGATACGCAGTATTTT
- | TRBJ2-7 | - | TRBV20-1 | CSGNTILYEQYF | TGCAGCGGGAACACCATTCTTTACGAGCAGTACTTC
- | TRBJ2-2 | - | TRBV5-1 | CASSVSGANTGELFF | TGCGCCAGCAGCGTTAGCGGCGCGAACACCGGGGAGCTGTTTTTT
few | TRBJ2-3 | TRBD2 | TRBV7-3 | CASSLGVLAETDTQYF | TGTGCCAGCAGCTTAGGCGTTCTAGCGGAGACAGATACGCAGTATTTT
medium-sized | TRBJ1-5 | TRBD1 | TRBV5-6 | CASSDGTGGKPQHF | TGTGCCAGCAGCGACGGGACAGGGGGTAAGCCCCAGCATTTT
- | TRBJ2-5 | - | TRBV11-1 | CASSTSLAGGQETQYF | TGTGCCAGCAGCACCTCACTAGCTGGAGGGCAAGAGACCCAGTACTTC
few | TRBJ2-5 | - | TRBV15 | CATSRDPTEGGQTQYF | TGTGCCACCAGCAGAGACCCGACGGAGGGAGGACAGACCCAGTACTTC
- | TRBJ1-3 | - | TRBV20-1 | CSASQGGIRGNTIYF | TGCAGTGCTAGCCAAGGGGGAATTCGTGGAAACACCATATATTTT
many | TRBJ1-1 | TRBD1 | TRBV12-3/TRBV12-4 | CASSSGQGPWTEAFF | TGTGCCAGCAGTTCCGGACAGGGCCCATGGACTGAAGCTTTCTTT
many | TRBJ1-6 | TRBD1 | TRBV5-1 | CASSPSGGQGPLHF | TGCGCCAGCAGCCCGTCCGGGGGACAGGGTCCCCTCCACTTT
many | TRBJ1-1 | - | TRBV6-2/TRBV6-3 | CASSPGGGNTEAFF | TGTGCCAGCAGCCCCGGTGGAGGGAACACTGAAGCTTTCTTT
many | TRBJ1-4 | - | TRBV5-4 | CASSSPGGGEKLFF | TGTGCCAGCAGCTCACCTGGCGGGGGTGAAAAACTGTTTTTT
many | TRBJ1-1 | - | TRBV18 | CASSPGTPRGTEAFF | TGTGCCAGCTCACCCGGAACGCCGAGAGGGACTGAAGCTTTCTTT
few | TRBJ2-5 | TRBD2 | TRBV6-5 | CASSYSPGGGETQYF | TGTGCCAGCAGTTACTCCCCCGGCGGGGGAGAGACCCAGTACTTC
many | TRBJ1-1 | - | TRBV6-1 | CASMGRMITEAFF | TGTGCCAGCATGGGGCGGATGATCACTGAAGCTTTCTTT
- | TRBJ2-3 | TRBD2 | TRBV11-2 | CASSETSGGRRTDTQYF | TGTGCCAGCAGCGAGACTAGCGGGGGGCGTCGCACAGATACGCAGTATTTT
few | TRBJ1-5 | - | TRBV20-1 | CSAKGSNQPQHF | TGCAGTGCTAAGGGTAGCAATCAGCCCCAGCATTTT
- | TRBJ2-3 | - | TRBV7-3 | CASSRRGRGTSTDTQYF | TGTGCCAGCAGCCGGAGGGGACGAGGTACTAGCACAGATACGCAGTATTTT
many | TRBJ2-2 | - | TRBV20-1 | CSARAASSNTGELFF | TGCAGTGCTAGGGCGGCGAGCTCTAACACCGGGGAGCTGTTTTTT
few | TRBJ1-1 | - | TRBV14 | CASSQYTWGDTEAFF | TGTGCCAGCAGCCAGTATACATGGGGTGACACTGAAGCTTTCTTT
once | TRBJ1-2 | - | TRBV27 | CASSFGVGNYGYTF | TGTGCCAGCAGTTTCGGGGTTGGTAACTATGGCTACACCTTC
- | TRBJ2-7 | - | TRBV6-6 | CASSFPSNRASAYEQYF | TGTGCCAGCAGTTTCCCGTCCAACCGGGCCTCCGCTTACGAGCAGTACTTC
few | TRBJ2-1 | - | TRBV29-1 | CSAMAPSRQFF | TGCAGCGCCATGGCCCCTTCCCGGCAGTTCTTC
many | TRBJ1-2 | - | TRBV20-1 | CSAEISRTAGYTF | TGCAGTGCTGAGATATCGCGGACCGCTGGCTACACCTTC
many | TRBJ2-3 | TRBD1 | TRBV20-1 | CSADSGTRGGRTQYF | TGCAGTGCTGACTCCGGGACAAGAGGGGGCCGAACGCAGTATTTT
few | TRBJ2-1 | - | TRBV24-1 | CATSDQGLDEQFF | TGTGCCACCAGTGACCAGGGTTTGGATGAGCAGTTCTTC
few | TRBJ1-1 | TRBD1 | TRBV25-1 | CASSGQGRDTEAFF | TGTGCCAGCAGTGGACAGGGGAGGGACACTGAAGCTTTCTTT
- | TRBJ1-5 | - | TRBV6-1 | CASSDRDNEPQHF | TGTGCCAGCAGTGACAGGGACAACGAGCCCCAGCATTTT
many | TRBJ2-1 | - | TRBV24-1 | CATSDTRAGRNEQFF | TGTGCCACCAGTGATACCCGGGCCGGTAGGAATGAGCAGTTCTTC
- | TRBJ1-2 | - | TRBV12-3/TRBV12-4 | CASRFRDGYTF | TGTGCCAGCAGATTCAGGGATGGCTACACCTTC
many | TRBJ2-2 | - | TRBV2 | CASSRVGRDTGELFF | TGTGCCAGCAGTCGCGTAGGGAGAGACACCGGGGAGCTGTTTTTT
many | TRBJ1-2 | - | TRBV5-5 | CASRLGRVAGGYTF | TGTGCCAGCAGGCTGGGAAGGGTAGCGGGCGGCTACACCTTC
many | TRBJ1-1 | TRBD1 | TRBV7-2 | CASSLNPQGATAFF | TGTGCCAGCAGCTTAAATCCTCAGGGGGCGACAGCTTTCTTT
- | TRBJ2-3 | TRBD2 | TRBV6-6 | CASSYGSGGTDTQYF | TGTGCCAGCAGTTACGGGAGCGGGGGCACAGATACGCAGTATTTT
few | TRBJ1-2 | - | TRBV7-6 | CASSLDAGTGYTF | TGTGCCAGCAGCTTAGACGCAGGGACTGGCTACACCTTC
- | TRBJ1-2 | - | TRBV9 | CASSPYDTTYGYTF | TGTGCCAGCAGCCCTTATGACACGACCTATGGCTACACCTTC
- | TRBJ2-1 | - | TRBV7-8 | CASSLATWQFF | TGTGCCAGCAGCTTAGCGACATGGCAGTTCTTC
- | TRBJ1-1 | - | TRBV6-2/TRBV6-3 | CASSYRARTDTEAFF | TGTGCCAGCAGTTACAGGGCCAGGACGGACACTGAAGCTTTCTTT
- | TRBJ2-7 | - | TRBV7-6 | CASSLAGDAYEQYF | TGTGCCAGCAGCTTAGCAGGTGACGCGTACGAGCAGTACTTC
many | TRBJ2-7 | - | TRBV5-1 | CASSLDGAISYEQYF | TGCGCCAGCAGCTTGGACGGGGCAATCTCCTACGAGCAGTACTTC
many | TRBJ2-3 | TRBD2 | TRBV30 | CAWSVGRGGLDTQYF | TGTGCCTGGAGTGTCGGGCGGGGGGGCCTAGATACGCAGTATTTT
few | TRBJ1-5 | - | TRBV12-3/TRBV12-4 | CASRVKNQPQHF | TGTGCCAGCAGAGTTAAAAATCAGCCCCAGCATTTT
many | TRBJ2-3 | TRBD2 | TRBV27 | CASSGTSGRVSTDTQYF | TGTGCCAGCAGTGGGACTAGCGGGAGGGTTAGCACAGATACGCAGTATTTT
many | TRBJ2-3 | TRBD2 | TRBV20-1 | CSAPGLAGGPGTDTQYF | TGCAGTGCTCCCGGACTAGCGGGAGGCCCGGGGACAGATACGCAGTATTTT
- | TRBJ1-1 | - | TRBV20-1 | CSARDRVRGGTEAFF | TGCAGTGCTAGAGATCGGGTGAGGGGGGGAACTGAAGCTTTCTTT
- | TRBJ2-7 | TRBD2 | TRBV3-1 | CASSQKLAVAHEQYF | TGTGCCAGCAGCCAAAAACTAGCGGTAGCCCACGAGCAGTACTTC
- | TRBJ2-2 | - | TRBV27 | CASSSPVFTTGELFF | TGTGCCAGCAGCTCCCCGGTTTTCACCACCGGGGAGCTGTTTTTT
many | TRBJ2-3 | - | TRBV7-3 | CASSFQGADSDTQYF | TGTGCCAGCAGCTTTCAAGGGGCTGATTCGGATACGCAGTATTTT
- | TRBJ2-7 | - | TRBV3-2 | CASSQVPGRSYEQYF | TGTGCCAGCAGCCAAGTCCCTGGACGATCCTACGAGCAGTACTTC
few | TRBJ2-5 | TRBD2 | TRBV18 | CASSPPASGGETQYF | TGTGCCAGCTCACCACCCGCTAGCGGCGGGGAGACCCAGTACTTC
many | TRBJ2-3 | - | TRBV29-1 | CSVGTDYTDTQYF | TGCAGCGTCGGGACCGACTACACAGATACGCAGTATTTT
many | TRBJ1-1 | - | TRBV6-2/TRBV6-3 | CASSWGRVEAFF | TGTGCCAGCAGTTGGGGGAGGGTTGAAGCTTTCTTT